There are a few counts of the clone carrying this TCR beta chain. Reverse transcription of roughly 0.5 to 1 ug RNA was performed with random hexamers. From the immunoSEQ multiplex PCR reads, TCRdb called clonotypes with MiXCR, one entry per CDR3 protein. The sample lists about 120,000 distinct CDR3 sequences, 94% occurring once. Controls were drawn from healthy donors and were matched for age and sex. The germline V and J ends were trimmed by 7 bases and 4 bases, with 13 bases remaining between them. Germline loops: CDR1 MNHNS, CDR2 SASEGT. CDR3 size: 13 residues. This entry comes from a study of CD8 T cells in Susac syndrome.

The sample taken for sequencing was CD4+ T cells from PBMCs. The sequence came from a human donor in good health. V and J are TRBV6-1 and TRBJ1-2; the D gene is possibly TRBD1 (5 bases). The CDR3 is CASTLGGSYGYTF. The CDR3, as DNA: TGTGCCAGCACCCTCGGGGGGTCCTATGGCTACACCTTC.